Described below is a single T cell receptor beta chain sequence and its context. With 5 bases removed from V and 1 base from J, the gap between germline ends came to 6 bases. This CDR3 is built from 12 residues. Germline V gene data show CDR1 as SGHRS and CDR2 as YFSETQ. The sequencing template was cDNA reverse transcribed from extracted RNA. Data came from immunoSEQ multiplex PCR; TCRdb stores just in-frame clones and leaves some out. The sample lists 150,000 or so clones; less than 65% were seen once. These data belong to a study of CD8+ T cells in alopecia areata. Sequences were derived from CD8+ T cells sorted from blood, sampled at week 0. The source of this sequence is a human donor with alopecia areata. The J gene is TRBJ1-1, the V gene TRBV5-1; D remains ambiguous. In DNA, the CDR3 is TGCGCCAGCAGTGGAGGGAACACTGAAGCTTTCTTT. Translated: CASSGGNTEAFF.